This TCR beta chain was observed in a study of T cells in Graves' hyperthyroidism and ophthalmopathy. The sample holds many counts of this clonotype. Amplified regions were TCR beta CDR3 sequences from RNA transcripts. HTBI primers were employed in a first-round RT-PCR of the TCR CDR3. TCRdb re-derived calls from the multiplex PCR reads in MiXCR, one entry per CDR3 protein. The sample yields around 340,000 distinct CDR3 sequences, roughly 14% seen once. CDR1 MDHEN and CDR2 SYDVKM come from the germline V gene. CDR3 length: 16 amino acids. With 5 bases removed from V and 3 bases from J, the gap between germline ends came to 16 bases.

This chain connects TRBV28 to TRBJ1-4; D ambiguous. Sequenced material: blood. This TCR was recovered from a woman in her twenties or thirties with Graves' hyperthyroidism. CDR3 bases: TGTGCCAGCAGTAGTCCCGAAGCCCCCGCTAATGAAAAACTGTTTTTT. Translating it yields CASSSPEAPANEKLFF.